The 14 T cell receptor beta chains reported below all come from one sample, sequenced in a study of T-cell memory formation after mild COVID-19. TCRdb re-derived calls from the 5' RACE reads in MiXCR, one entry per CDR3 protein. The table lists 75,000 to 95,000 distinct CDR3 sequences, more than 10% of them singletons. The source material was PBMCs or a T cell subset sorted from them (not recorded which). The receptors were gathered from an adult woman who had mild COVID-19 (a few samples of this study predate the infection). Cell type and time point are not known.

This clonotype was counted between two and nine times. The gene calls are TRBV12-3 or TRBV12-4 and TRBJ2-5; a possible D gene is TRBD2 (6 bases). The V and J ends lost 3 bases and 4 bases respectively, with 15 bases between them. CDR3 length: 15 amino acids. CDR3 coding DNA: TGTGCCAGCAGTTTGGAGACTGGCGGGATAGAGACCCAGTACTTC. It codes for CASSLETGGIETQYF.

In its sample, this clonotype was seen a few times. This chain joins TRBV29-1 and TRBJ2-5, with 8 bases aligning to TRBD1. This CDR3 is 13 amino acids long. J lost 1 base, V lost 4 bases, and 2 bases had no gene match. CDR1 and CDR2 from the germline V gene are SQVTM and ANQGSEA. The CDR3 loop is CSVVDRAQETQYF. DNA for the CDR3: TGCAGCGTTGTGGACAGGGCCCAAGAGACCCAGTACTTC.

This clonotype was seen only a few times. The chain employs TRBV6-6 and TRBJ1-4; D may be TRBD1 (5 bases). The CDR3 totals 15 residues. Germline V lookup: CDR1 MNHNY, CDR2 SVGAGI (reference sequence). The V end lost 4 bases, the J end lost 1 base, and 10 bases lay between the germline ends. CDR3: CASSFLGETNEKLFF. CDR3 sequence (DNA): TGTGCCAGCAGTTTCTTGGGGGAAACTAATGAAAAACTGTTTTTT.

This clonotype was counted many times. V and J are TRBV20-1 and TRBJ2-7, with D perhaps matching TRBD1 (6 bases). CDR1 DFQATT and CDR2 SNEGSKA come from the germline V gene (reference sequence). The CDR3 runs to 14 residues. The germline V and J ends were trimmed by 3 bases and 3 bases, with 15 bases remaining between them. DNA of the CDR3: TGCAGTGCTAGCGACAGGAGAGCAGGCTACGAGCAGTACTTC. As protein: CSASDRRAGYEQYF.

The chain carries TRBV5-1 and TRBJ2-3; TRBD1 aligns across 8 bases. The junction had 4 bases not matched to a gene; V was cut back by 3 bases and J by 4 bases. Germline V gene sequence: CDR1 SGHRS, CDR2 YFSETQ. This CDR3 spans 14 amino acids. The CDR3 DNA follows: TGCGCCAGCAGCTACGGACAGGGATCAGATACGCAGTATTTT. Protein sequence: CASSYGQGSDTQYF.

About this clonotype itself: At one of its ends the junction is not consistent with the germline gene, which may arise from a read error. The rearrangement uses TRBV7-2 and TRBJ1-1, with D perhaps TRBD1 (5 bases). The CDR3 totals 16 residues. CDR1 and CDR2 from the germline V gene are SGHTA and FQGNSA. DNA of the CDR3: TGTGCCAGAAGCTTAGCGCTCGAGGCAGGGTGGACTGAAGCTTTCTTT. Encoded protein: CARSLALEAGWTEAFF.

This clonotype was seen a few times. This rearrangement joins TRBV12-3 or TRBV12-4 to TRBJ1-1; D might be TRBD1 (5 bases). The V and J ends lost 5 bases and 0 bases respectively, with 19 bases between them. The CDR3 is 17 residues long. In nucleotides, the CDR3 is TGTGCCAGCAGTCCCCCCAGGGAACAATTCATGAACACTGAAGCTTTCTTT. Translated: CASSPPREQFMNTEAFF.

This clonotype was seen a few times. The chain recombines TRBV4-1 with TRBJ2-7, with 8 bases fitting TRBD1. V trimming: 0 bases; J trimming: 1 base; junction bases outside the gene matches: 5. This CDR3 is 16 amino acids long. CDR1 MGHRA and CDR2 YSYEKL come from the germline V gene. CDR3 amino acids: CASSQDGQGGSYEQYF. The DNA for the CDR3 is TGCGCCAGCAGCCAAGATGGACAGGGTGGGTCCTACGAGCAGTACTTC.

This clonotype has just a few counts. DNA of the CDR3: TGTGCCAGCAGCCCACAGGGTTCTAATGAGCAGTTCTTC. Translating gives CASSPQGSNEQFF. The chain carries TRBV5-4 and TRBJ2-1; D possibly corresponds to TRBD1 (6 bases). Between the trimmed V and J ends, which lost 4 bases and 7 bases, there was a span of 12 bases. The CDR3 extends over 13 amino acids. CDR1 is SGHNT, CDR2 YYREEE, per germline (reference sequence).

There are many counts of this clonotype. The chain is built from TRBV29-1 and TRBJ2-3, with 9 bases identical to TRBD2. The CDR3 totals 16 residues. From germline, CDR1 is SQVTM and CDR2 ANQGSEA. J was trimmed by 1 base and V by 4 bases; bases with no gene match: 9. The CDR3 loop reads CSVGGTLAGGTDTQYF. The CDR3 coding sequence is TGCAGCGTTGGCGGGACACTAGCGGGTGGCACAGATACGCAGTATTTT.

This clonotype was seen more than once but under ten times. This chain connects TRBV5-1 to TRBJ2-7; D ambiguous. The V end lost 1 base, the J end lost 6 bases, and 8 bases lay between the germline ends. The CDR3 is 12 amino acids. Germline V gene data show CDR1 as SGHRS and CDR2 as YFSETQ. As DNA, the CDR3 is TGCGCCAGCAGCTTGTCCCCAGGCGAGCAGTACTTC. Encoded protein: CASSLSPGEQYF.

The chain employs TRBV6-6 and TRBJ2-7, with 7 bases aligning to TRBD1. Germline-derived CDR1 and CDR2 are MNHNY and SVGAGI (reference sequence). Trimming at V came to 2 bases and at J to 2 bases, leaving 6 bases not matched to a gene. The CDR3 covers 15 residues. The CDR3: CASSYTGETTYEQYF. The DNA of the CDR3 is TGTGCCAGCAGTTACACAGGGGAAACAACCTACGAGCAGTACTTC.

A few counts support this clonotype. The CDR3 region has the DNA TGTGCCAGCAGTTTAAGGTGGGGGTCAGCGCAAGAGACCCAGTACTTC. As protein: CASSLRWGSAQETQYF. The V call is TRBV12-3 or TRBV12-4, the J call TRBJ2-5; TRBD1 or TRBD2 may be the D gene (5 bases each). Between the trimmed V and J ends, which lost 2 bases and 2 bases, there was a span of 15 bases. This CDR3 is 16 amino acids long.

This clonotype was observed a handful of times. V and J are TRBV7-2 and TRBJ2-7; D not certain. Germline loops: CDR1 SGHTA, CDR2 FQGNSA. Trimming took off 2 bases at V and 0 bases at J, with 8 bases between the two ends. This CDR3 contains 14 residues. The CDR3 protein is CASSLLTISYEQYF. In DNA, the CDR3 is TGTGCCAGCAGCTTATTGACAATCTCCTACGAGCAGTACTTC.